The source of this T cell receptor (beta chain) is a study of neurological immune-mediated disorders. Synthesis of cDNA was carried out by template-switch 5'RACE. The reaction used 10-nucleotide random UMIs. Per sequencing run, 15-18 subjects together gave over 170 million TCR-beta sequences. TCRdb processed the 5' RACE reads anew with MiXCR; each CDR3 protein has one entry. The sample yields 100,000 to 150,000 distinct CDR3 sequences, around 3% seen once. 2 million PBMCs stored at -80 C were the source of the unsorted libraries. Comment on this clonotype: Its antigen is undetermined.

Study results and caveats: Neither clinical nor MRI features were found to be associated with the multiple sclerosis repertoire cluster.

Per germline, CDR1 DFQATT and CDR2 SNEGSKA (reference sequence). The CDR3 spans 15 residues. V lost 7 bases to trimming and J lost 6 bases; unmatched junction nucleotides: 12. Input material: PBMCs. The chain employs TRBV20-1 and TRBJ2-1, with 10 positions matching TRBD1. The sequence was collected from a woman under 40 with multiple sclerosis. The CDR3 sequence is CSVRTRDRGINEQFF. For the CDR3, the DNA is TGCAGTGTACGAACCCGGGACAGGGGAATCAATGAGCAGTTCTTC.